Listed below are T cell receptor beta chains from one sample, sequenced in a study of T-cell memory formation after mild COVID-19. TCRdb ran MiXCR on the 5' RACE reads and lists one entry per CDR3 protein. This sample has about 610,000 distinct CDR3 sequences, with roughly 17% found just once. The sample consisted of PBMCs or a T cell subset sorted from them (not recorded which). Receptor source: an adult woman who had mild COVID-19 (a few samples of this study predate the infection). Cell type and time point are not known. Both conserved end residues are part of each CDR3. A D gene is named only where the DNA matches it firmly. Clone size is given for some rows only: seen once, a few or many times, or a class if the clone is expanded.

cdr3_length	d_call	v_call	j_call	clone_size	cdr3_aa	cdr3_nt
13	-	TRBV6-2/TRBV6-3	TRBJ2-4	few	CASGPDHGNIQYF	TGTGCCAGCGGACCGGACCATGGAAACATTCAGTACTTC
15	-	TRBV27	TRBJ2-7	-	CASSPLQGFTEEQYF	TGTGCCAGCAGTCCCCTCCAGGGCTTCACAGAGGAGCAGTACTTC
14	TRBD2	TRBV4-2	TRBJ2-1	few	CASSQLAGVLEQFF	TGTGCCAGCAGCCAATTGGCGGGAGTCCTTGAGCAGTTCTTC
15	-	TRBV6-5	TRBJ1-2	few	CASSYNRGPGYGYTF	TGTGCCAGCAGTTACAATCGGGGGCCGGGCTATGGCTACACCTTC
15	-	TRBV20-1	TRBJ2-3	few	CSARDLVWGTDTQYF	TGCAGTGCTAGAGATCTCGTTTGGGGCACAGATACGCAGTATTTT
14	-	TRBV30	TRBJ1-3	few	CAWRRGAPGNTIYF	TGTGCCTGGAGAAGGGGCGCCCCTGGAAACACCATATATTTT
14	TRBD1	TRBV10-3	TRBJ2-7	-	CAISRDRGGPEQYF	TGTGCCATCAGCCGGGACAGGGGCGGTCCCGAGCAGTACTTC
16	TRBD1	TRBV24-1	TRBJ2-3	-	CATSDLIGQGIDTQYF	TGTGCCACCAGTGACCTCATCGGACAGGGGATAGATACGCAGTATTTT
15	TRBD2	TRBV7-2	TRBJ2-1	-	CASSPQRDSYNEQFF	TGTGCCAGCAGCCCTCAGCGGGATTCCTACAATGAGCAGTTCTTC
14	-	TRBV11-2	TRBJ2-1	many	CASSPEGGYNEQFF	TGTGCCAGCAGCCCCGAGGGGGGATACAATGAGCAGTTCTTC
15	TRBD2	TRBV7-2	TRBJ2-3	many	CASSLQGTRSDTQYF	TGTGCCAGCAGCTTACAGGGGACTAGGTCAGATACGCAGTATTTT
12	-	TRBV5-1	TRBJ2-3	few	CASRDSTDTQYF	TGCGCCAGCCGGGACTCGACAGATACGCAGTATTTT
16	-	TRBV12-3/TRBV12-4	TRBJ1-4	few	CASSFLRGAANEKLFF	TGTGCCAGCAGTTTTCTACGGGGCGCAGCTAATGAAAAACTGTTTTTT
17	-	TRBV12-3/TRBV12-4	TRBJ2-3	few	CASRTGRRGLIDDTQYF	TGTGCCAGCAGGACCGGGCGCCGGGGCCTCATCGATGATACGCAGTATTTT
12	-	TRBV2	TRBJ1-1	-	CASSRENTEAFF	TGTGCCAGCAGTCGGGAGAACACTGAAGCTTTCTTT
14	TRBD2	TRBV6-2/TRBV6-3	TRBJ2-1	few	CASMSGVTYNEQFF	TGTGCCAGCATGAGCGGGGTGACTTACAATGAGCAGTTCTTC
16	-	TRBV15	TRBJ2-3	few	CATSIYRVPSTDTQYF	TGTGCCACCAGCATCTACAGGGTCCCCAGCACAGATACGCAGTATTTT
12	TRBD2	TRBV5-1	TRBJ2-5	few	CASSLGEGTQYF	TGCGCCAGCAGCTTGGGGGAGGGGACCCAGTACTTC
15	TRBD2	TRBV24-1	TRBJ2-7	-	CATSALAGASYEQYF	TGTGCCACCAGTGCCCTAGCGGGAGCGAGCTACGAGCAGTACTTC
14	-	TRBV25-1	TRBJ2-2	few	CASGVASNTGELFF	TGTGCCAGCGGGGTTGCGTCGAACACCGGGGAGCTGTTTTTT
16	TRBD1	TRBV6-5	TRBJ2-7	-	CASSYPVGQGAYEQYF	TGTGCCAGCAGTTACCCTGTGGGACAGGGGGCTTACGAGCAGTACTTC
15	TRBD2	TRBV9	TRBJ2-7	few	CASSVLASGADEQYF	TGTGCCAGCAGCGTACTGGCTAGCGGGGCCGACGAGCAGTACTTC
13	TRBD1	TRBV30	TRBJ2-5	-	CAARRDSQETQYF	TGTGCCGCCCGACGGGACAGCCAAGAGACCCAGTACTTC
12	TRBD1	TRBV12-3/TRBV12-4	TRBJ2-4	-	CASTLDRYIQYF	TGTGCCAGCACCCTGGACAGGTATATTCAGTACTTC